The 15 T cell receptor beta chains listed next were all sequenced from one sample in a study of beta chain features in type 1 diabetes. Overall study results and limits: Shortening of TCRB CDR3s, moderate but significant, appeared in all four CD4+ subsets of Type 1 diabetes patients.

The entirety of the isolated RNA underwent reverse transcription, so expressed TCRB transcripts were sequenced. TCRdb's table, derived via immunoSEQ multiplex PCR, lists solely in-frame clones and lacks some. The sample holds about 120,000 clones, about a sixth seen once. These receptors' targets are unknown. What was sequenced was central memory CD4+ T cells from blood. All receptors derive from a man between 25 and 39 years old with type 1 diabetes.

The chain links TRBV5-4 to TRBJ1-4, with 8 bases fitting TRBD1. V dropped 4 bases and J dropped 8; count of bases not matched to a gene: 7. Germline V gene sequence: CDR1 SGHNT, CDR2 YYREEE (reference sequence). The CDR3 has 14 amino acids. Here the CDR3 DNA reads TGTGCCAGCAGCACCGGACAGGGAAAGGAAAAACTGTTTTTT. It translates to CASSTGQGKEKLFF.

The chain carries TRBV7-2 and TRBJ1-4, with D unresolved. The CDR3 is made up of 16 amino acids. V was trimmed by 9 bases and J by 8 bases, leaving 25 bases between them. The germline V gene encodes CDR1 SGHTA and CDR2 FQGNSA. CDR3 DNA sequence: TGTGCCAGTAGTACTTTAGTGGGGTGTCTGTGGGAAAAACTGTTTTTT. It encodes CASSTLVGCLWEKLFF. The entire variable domain, with the rest obtained from reference TRBV7-2 and TRBJ1-4, is as follows: GAGVSQSPSNKVTEKGKDVELRCDPISGHTALYWYRQSLGQGLEFLIYFQGNSAPDKSGLPSDRFSAERTGGSVSTLTIQRTQQEDSAVYLCASSTLVGCLWEKLFFGSGTQLSVL.

Only a few counts were recorded for this clone. Given a far larger clone just one base away, this is likely a sequencing read error. Other DNA sequences within the sample encode an identical CDR3. The chain has TRBV7-9 and TRBJ2-1; D remains unclear. Trimming left V 5 bases short and J 8 bases short, with 7 bases between. This CDR3 is 11 amino acids long. Germline CDR1 is SEHNR and CDR2 is FQNEAQ (reference sequence). CDR3 in amino acids: CASSQGYEQFF. CDR3 DNA: TGTGCCAGCAGCCAAGGGTATGAGCAGTTCTTC.

The V call is TRBV19, the J call TRBJ1-1, with D hard to call. Germline CDR1 reads LNHDA; CDR2 reads SQIVND (reference sequence). V lost 6 bases to trimming and J lost 0 bases, with 8 bases between them. The CDR3 has 13 residues. CDR3 residues: CASSPRVNTEAFF. CDR3 nucleotide sequence: TGTGCCAGTAGCCCAAGGGTGAACACTGAAGCTTTCTTT.

Ten or more counts support this clone. The chain joins TRBV25-1 to TRBJ2-1; 10 bases agree with TRBD1. The length of the CDR3 is 17 residues. Trimming cost V 5 bases and J 2 bases; bases outside gene matches: 9. Germline CDR1 MGHDK, CDR2 SYGVNS. In DNA form, the CDR3 reads TGTGCCAGCAGTCCCACTTCAGGACAGGGGGCCTACAATGAGCAGTTCTTC. This gives the protein CASSPTSGQGAYNEQFF.

This clone was found many times. CDR3 protein: CASSPNWRLAGGELFF. The CDR3 DNA sequence: TGTGCCAGCAGCCCCAATTGGAGGCTAGCGGGCGGGGAGCTGTTTTTT. The V and J genes are TRBV7-2 and TRBJ2-2; TRBD2 matches at 8 bases. CDR3 length: 16 amino acids. Germline V lookup: CDR1 SGHTA, CDR2 FQGNSA. With 5 bases clipped from V and 7 bases from J, the junction kept 12 bases outside the gene matches.

The V call is TRBV5-4, the J call TRBJ2-7, with a weak D call TRBD2 (6 bases). Trimming pared 4 bases from V and 1 base from J, leaving 12 bases between. The CDR3 loop spans 14 amino acids. Germline CDR1 reads SGHNT; CDR2 reads YYREEE (reference sequence). The chain's CDR3 is CASSPAGGSYEQYF. For the CDR3, the DNA is TGTGCCAGCAGCCCGGCCGGGGGATCCTACGAGCAGTACTTC.

The chain is built from TRBV11-3 and TRBJ2-6; D possibly corresponds to TRBD2 (5 bases). V was cut by 1 base and J by 2 bases, with 6 bases left in between. The CDR3 runs to 15 residues. The germline V gene encodes CDR1 SGHNT and CDR2 YENEEA. CDR3: CASSLAGAGANVLTF. DNA of the CDR3: TGTGCCAGCAGCTTAGCCGGGGCTGGGGCCAACGTCCTGACTTTC.

This clone was found a few times. V usage is TRBV7-3 and J usage is TRBJ1-6; D gene uncertain. CDR3 length equals 14 residues. Trimming pared 2 bases from V and 8 bases from J, leaving 10 bases between. CDR1 is SGHTA, CDR2 FQGTGA, per germline. The CDR3, as DNA: TGTGCCAGCAGCTTATCTCCTACAGATTCACCCCTCCACTTT. Its translation is CASSLSPTDSPLHF.

The V call is TRBV7-2, the J call TRBJ1-5; D remains ambiguous. The CDR3 is made up of 13 amino acids. The germline gives CDR1 SGHTA, CDR2 FQGNSA. V gave up 0 bases and J gave up 6 bases, with 6 bases separating them. The CDR3 DNA reads as TGTGCCAGCAGCTTAGCGCGGGGTCAGCCCCAGCATTTT. Translation gives CASSLARGQPQHF.

This rearrangement joins TRBV10-3 to TRBJ2-1; D is possibly TRBD1 or TRBD2 (6 bases each). The V gene's germline CDR1 is ENHRY and CDR2 SYGVKD. Trimming took off 4 bases at V and 0 bases at J, with 13 bases between the two ends. The CDR3 extends over 16 amino acids. The CDR3 DNA sequence: TGTGCCATCAGTGGACTAGGGGGGAACTCCTACAATGAGCAGTTCTTC. It yields the protein CAISGLGGNSYNEQFF.

The rearrangement uses TRBV20-1 and TRBJ1-2; no firm D call. The CDR3 is 10 amino acids. The germline V and J ends were trimmed by 6 bases and 5 bases, with 7 bases remaining between them. CDR1 is DFQATT, CDR2 SNEGSKA, per germline (reference sequence). The CDR3 protein is CSAFQYGYTF. CDR3 sequence (DNA): TGCAGTGCCTTCCAATATGGCTACACCTTC.

Only a few counts were recorded for this clone. Additional DNA sequences in this sample encode the identical CDR3. The chain is built from TRBV6-1 and TRBJ2-1, with 7 bases that match TRBD2. The ends lost 4 bases at V and 10 bases at J; junction bases unmatched: 10. CDR3 length: 14 amino acids. Germline-derived CDR1 and CDR2 are MNHNS and SASEGT. CDR3 sequence: CASSGPWGGSEQFF. The DNA of the CDR3 is TGTGCCAGCAGTGGGCCTTGGGGGGGGAGCGAGCAGTTCTTC.

J is TRBJ2-3 and V is TRBV25-1; D remains unclear. The germline V and J ends were trimmed by 4 bases and 2 bases, with 13 bases remaining between them. This CDR3 region has 15 residues. The germline CDR1 and CDR2 sequences are MGHDK and SYGVNS. The chain's CDR3 is CASSAIQSNTDTQYF. The CDR3 DNA reads TGTGCCAGCAGTGCCATCCAGAGCAACACAGATACGCAGTATTTT. The whole variable domain, remainder taken from reference TRBV25-1 and TRBJ2-3, is EADIYQTPRYLVIGTGKKITLECSQTMGHDKMYWYQQDPGMELHLIHYSYGVNSTEKGDLSSESTVSRIRTEHFPLTLESARPSHTSQYLCASSAIQSNTDTQYFGPGTRLTVL.

This clone is a singleton in its sample. In DNA, the CDR3 is TGCAGTGCCCAGACAGGCTACGAGCAGTACTTC. Protein: CSAQTGYEQYF. This chain uses TRBV20-1 with TRBJ2-7; possibly TRBD1 for D (6 bases). The CDR3 loop spans 11 amino acids. The germline V gene encodes CDR1 DFQATT and CDR2 SNEGSKA (reference sequence). Trimming left V 6 bases short and J 3 bases short, with 9 bases between.